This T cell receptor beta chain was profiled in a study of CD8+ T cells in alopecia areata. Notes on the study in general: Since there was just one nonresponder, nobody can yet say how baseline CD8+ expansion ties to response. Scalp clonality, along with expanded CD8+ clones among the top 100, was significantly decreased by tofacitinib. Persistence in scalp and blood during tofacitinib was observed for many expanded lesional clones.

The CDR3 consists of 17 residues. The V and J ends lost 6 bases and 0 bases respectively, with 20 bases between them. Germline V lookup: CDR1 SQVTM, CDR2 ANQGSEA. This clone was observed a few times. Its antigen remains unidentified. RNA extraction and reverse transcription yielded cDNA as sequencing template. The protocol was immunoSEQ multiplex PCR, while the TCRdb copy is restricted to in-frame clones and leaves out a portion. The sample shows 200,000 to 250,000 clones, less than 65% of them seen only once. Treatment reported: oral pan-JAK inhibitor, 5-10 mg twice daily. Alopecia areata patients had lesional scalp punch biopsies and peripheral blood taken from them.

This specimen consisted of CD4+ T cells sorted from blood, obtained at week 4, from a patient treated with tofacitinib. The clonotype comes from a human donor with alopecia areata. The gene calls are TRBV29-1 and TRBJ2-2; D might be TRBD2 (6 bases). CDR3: CSVGGRWGATNTGELFF. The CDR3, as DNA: TGCAGCGTGGGGGGTCGGTGGGGTGCAACGAACACCGGGGAGCTGTTTTTT.